Detailed here is one TCR beta chain. One entry per CDR3 protein, called by TCRdb with MiXCR from the 5' RACE reads. The table includes 200,000 to 300,000 distinct CDR3 sequences, approximately 6.8% detected once. These data are taken from a study of T cells after yellow fever vaccination. Germline CDR1 is DFQATT and CDR2 is SNEGSKA (reference sequence). The V and J ends lost 3 bases and 4 bases respectively, with 11 bases between them. The CDR3 loop spans 13 amino acids. The sample consisted of CD4+ T cells sorted from PBMCs, taken on the day of the yellow fever booster vaccination. The clonotype comes from a man aged 30 to 45 who received the YFV17D yellow fever vaccine. The J gene is TRBJ2-3, the V gene TRBV20-1; a weak D match, TRBD1 (5 bases). The DNA for the CDR3 is TGCAGTGCTAGGATGGGGCAGGCAGATACGCAGTATTTT. This gives the protein CSARMGQADTQYF.